These 22 T cell receptor beta chains came from one sample sequenced in a study of cytomegalovirus exposure and HLA in healthy donors. This PCR relied on a set of 60 Vbeta primers and 13 Jbeta primers. Profiled with immunoSEQ multiplex PCR; TCRdb holds only in-frame clones, not every one. The sample has about 150,000 clones; about four fifths are singletons. The sequenced material came from PBMCs. The origin of the receptors is a male donor in good health and CMV-seronegative.

The chain carries TRBV4-3 and TRBJ2-3; TRBD2 agrees at 10 bases. Germline V gene sequence: CDR1 LGHNA, CDR2 YSLEER. The CDR3 has 17 residues. V shed 0 bases and J 5 bases; nucleotides not matched to a gene: 8. The CDR3 coding sequence is TGCGCCAGCAGCCAAGATTCCAGCGGGGGGGCGGAAGATACGCAGTATTTT. It is translated as CASSQDSSGGAEDTQYF.

The chain uses TRBV5-1 and TRBJ1-4; D is ambiguous. The CDR3 contains 15 residues. V lost 2 bases, J lost 5 bases, and 13 bases lay in between. Germline V gives CDR1 SGHRS, CDR2 YFSETQ. The chain's CDR3 is CASSFNAGKNEKLFF. The CDR3, as DNA: TGCGCCAGCAGCTTTAACGCGGGGAAGAATGAAAAACTGTTTTTT.

Only a few counts were recorded for this clone. The CDR3 sequence is CASSLFAGTNEKLFF. CDR3 nucleotides: TGTGCCAGCAGCTTGTTTGCAGGAACTAATGAAAAACTGTTTTTT. The rearrangement joins TRBV5-6 to TRBJ1-4, with D hard to call. The CDR3 totals 15 residues. Trimming left V 1 base short and J 1 base short, with 8 bases between. The germline V gene has CDR1 SGHDT and CDR2 YYEEEE.

The V and J genes are TRBV6-5 and TRBJ1-6; no clear D. The CDR3 covers 15 residues. V lost 5 bases to trimming and J lost 6 bases, with 14 bases between them. CDR1 is MNHEY, CDR2 SVGAGI, per germline. Here the CDR3 DNA reads TGTGCCAGCAGTCGGGAATGGGGAGCTAATTCACCCCTCCACTTT. Protein sequence: CASSREWGANSPLHF.

This clone appeared a single time. This chain connects TRBV13 to TRBJ2-7; TRBD2 matches at 7 bases. Germline-derived CDR1 and CDR2 are PRHDT and FYEKMQ (reference sequence). V shed 5 bases and J 4 bases; nucleotides not matched to a gene: 2. This CDR3 has 12 residues. The CDR3 here is CASSEGLYEQYF. In nucleotides, the CDR3 is TGTGCCAGCAGCGAGGGACTATACGAGCAGTACTTC.

This clone was seen a handful of times. The CDR3 reads CASRVPGTNTEAFF. DNA for the CDR3: TGTGCCAGCAGGGTCCCGGGAACGAACACTGAAGCTTTCTTT. The V and J genes are TRBV2 and TRBJ1-1; D ambiguous. V shed 6 bases and J shed 1 base, with 12 bases lying between them. Germline V lookup: CDR1 SNHLY, CDR2 FYNNEI. The CDR3 totals 14 residues.

The gene calls are TRBV15 and TRBJ1-1; TRBD1 aligns across 8 bases. CDR1 and CDR2 (germline): LNHNV, YYDKDF (reference sequence). The V segment lost 2 bases and the J segment 0 bases; nucleotides outside the gene matches: 5. The CDR3 covers 16 residues. The CDR3 region has the DNA TGTGCCACCAGCAGACCATCCAGGGGGCTGAACACTGAAGCTTTCTTT. This encodes CATSRPSRGLNTEAFF.

This chain uses TRBV5-6 with TRBJ1-5; 12 nucleotides align to TRBD1. This CDR3 has 18 residues. Losses at the gene ends were 4 bases for V and 1 base for J; bases not matched to a gene: 9. Germline assignment: CDR1 SGHDT and CDR2 YYEEEE. The CDR3 reads CASSLGTGGLRSNQPQHF. In nucleotides, the CDR3 is TGTGCCAGCAGCCTCGGGACAGGGGGCCTGAGGAGCAATCAGCCCCAGCATTTT. Using reference TRBV5-6 and TRBJ1-5 for the parts outside the CDR3, the full variable domain is DAGVTQSPTHLIKTRGQQVTLRCSPKSGHDTVSWYQQALGQGPQFIFQYYEEEERQRGNFPDRFSGHQFPNYSSELNVNALLLGDSALYLCASSLGTGGLRSNQPQHFGDGTRLSIL.

The chain uses TRBV29-1 and TRBJ1-2; TRBD1 matches 7 bases. V was pared by 1 base and J by 4 bases, with 3 bases of the junction left unmatched. The CDR3 totals 13 residues. Germline loops: CDR1 SQVTM, CDR2 ANQGSEA. The CDR3 sequence is CSVEGQGGYGYTF. As DNA, the CDR3 is TGCAGCGTTGAAGGACAGGGTGGCTATGGCTACACCTTC.

The V call is TRBV6-5, the J call TRBJ2-3; no firm D call. Trimming stripped 6 bases from V and 5 bases from J, with 12 bases between. CDR3 length equals 13 residues. Germline V gene sequence: CDR1 MNHEY, CDR2 SVGAGI. The CDR3 is CASSSSPGDTQYF. The DNA for the CDR3 is TGTGCCAGCAGCTCGAGCCCGGGAGATACGCAGTATTTT.

This chain connects TRBV29-1 to TRBJ2-7, with D tentatively TRBD1 (6 bases). Trimming cost V 4 bases and J 5 bases, with 15 bases left between them. The germline gives CDR1 SQVTM, CDR2 ANQGSEA. The CDR3 runs to 13 residues. Written as DNA, the CDR3 is TGCAGCGTTGGGCCCCAGGGGAGAAACGAGCAGTACTTC. It codes for CSVGPQGRNEQYF.

The chain combines TRBV5-4 with TRBJ2-1, with 13 bases that match TRBD2. J lost 0 bases, V lost 4 bases, and 7 bases had no gene match. Per the germline V gene, CDR1 is SGHNT and CDR2 is YYREEE (reference sequence). This CDR3 has 18 residues. Written as DNA, the CDR3 is TGTGCCAGCAGCCGTGGACTAGCGGGGGCCGCCTCCTACAATGAGCAGTTCTTC. Translated: CASSRGLAGAASYNEQFF.

This chain links TRBV30 with TRBJ1-1; possibly TRBD1 for D (6 bases). Germline values: CDR1 GTSNPN, CDR2 SVGIG (reference sequence). The V and J ends lost 8 bases and 5 bases respectively, with 12 bases between them. The CDR3 sequence is 11 residues long. DNA of the CDR3: TGTGCCCTGATGGACAGAACTGAAGCTTTCTTT. This translates into CALMDRTEAFF.

V gene TRBV30 combines with J gene TRBJ1-2, with 8 bases matching TRBD1. The junction had 10 bases not matched to a gene; V was cut back by 3 bases and J by 4 bases. The CDR3 covers 15 residues. CDR1 is GTSNPN, CDR2 SVGIG, per germline (reference sequence). Here the CDR3 reads CAWSLSGGAGYGYTF. CDR3 nucleotide sequence: TGTGCCTGGAGCCTTTCAGGGGGCGCGGGCTATGGCTACACCTTC. The complete variable domain, with remaining parts taken from reference TRBV30 and TRBJ1-2, reads SQTIHQWPATLVQPVGSPLSLECTVEGTSNPNLYWYRQAAGRGLQLLFYSVGIGQISSEVPQNLSASRPQDRQFILSSKKLLLSDSGFYLCAWSLSGGAGYGYTFGSGTRLTVV.

This chain uses TRBV13 with TRBJ2-1; possible D gene TRBD2, 5 bases. V was clipped by 5 bases and J by 0 bases, with 14 bases between them. The germline CDR1 and CDR2 sequences are PRHDT and FYEKMQ (reference sequence). The CDR3 loop spans 16 amino acids. The CDR3 region is CASSTSTGSSYNEQFF. CDR3 nucleotide sequence: TGTGCCAGCAGCACCTCGACGGGGAGCTCCTACAATGAGCAGTTCTTC.

The chain combines TRBV27 with TRBJ1-1; perhaps TRBD1 as D (5 bases). The CDR3 extends over 14 amino acids. Trimming took off 3 bases at V and 1 base at J, with 9 bases between the two ends. The germline gives CDR1 MNHEY, CDR2 SMNVEV (reference sequence). The CDR3 sequence: CASSFTGGNTEAFF. In DNA, the CDR3 is TGTGCCAGCAGTTTCACCGGGGGGAACACTGAAGCTTTCTTT.

This chain links TRBV19 with TRBJ1-1; D might be TRBD1 (5 bases). CDR3 length: 16 amino acids. V dropped 1 base and J dropped 1 base, with 13 bases sitting between them. The germline V gene has CDR1 LNHDA and CDR2 SQIVND (reference sequence). This CDR3 is CASSIADDRSNTEAFF. In DNA, the CDR3 is TGTGCCAGTAGTATAGCCGATGACAGATCGAACACTGAAGCTTTCTTT.

This chain uses TRBV5-1 with TRBJ1-1; TRBD1 is a possible D gene (6 bases). Germline assignment: CDR1 SGHRS and CDR2 YFSETQ. The V and J ends lost 3 bases and 1 base respectively, with 10 bases between them. The CDR3 is 14 amino acids. CDR3 in amino acids: CASSWGTSNTEAFF. DNA of the CDR3: TGCGCCAGCAGCTGGGGGACATCGAACACTGAAGCTTTCTTT.

V usage is TRBV4-2 and J usage is TRBJ1-2, with unresolved D. The CDR3 extends over 13 amino acids. Trimming left V 0 bases short and J 8 bases short, with 10 bases between. Looked up from germline, CDR1 is LGHNA and CDR2 is YNFKEQ. The CDR3 here is CASSQEHSWGYTF. The DNA for the CDR3 is TGTGCCAGCAGCCAAGAACACAGTTGGGGCTACACCTTC.

The V call is TRBV14, the J call TRBJ1-2, with D unclear. The germline V gene encodes CDR1 SGHDN and CDR2 FVKESK. V lost 1 base and J lost 6, with 9 bases in between. The CDR3 sequence is 13 residues long. CDR3 protein: CASSQGGEHGYTF. CDR3 sequence (DNA): TGTGCCAGCAGCCAAGGTGGAGAACATGGCTACACCTTC.

The CDR3 here is CASTGLLRNEQFF. The CDR3 region has the DNA TGTGCCAGCACCGGACTCCTACGCAATGAGCAGTTCTTC. The V call is TRBV25-1, the J call TRBJ2-1; tentative D call: TRBD2 (5 bases). Germline-derived CDR1 and CDR2 are MGHDK and SYGVNS. V was pared by 7 bases and J by 6 bases, with 13 bases between. The CDR3 consists of 13 residues.

The genes are TRBV5-1 and TRBJ1-5; TRBD1 matches 9 bases. The CDR3 extends over 15 amino acids. CDR1 SGHRS and CDR2 YFSETQ come from the germline V gene. Germline trimming cut 4 bases from V and 1 base from J; bases unmatched to any gene: 3. The CDR3 nucleotides are TGCGCCAGCAGCCTGACAGGGGGAAGCAATCAGCCCCAGCATTTT. Translating it yields CASSLTGGSNQPQHF.